This entry lists 3 T cell receptor beta chains sequenced from one sample in a study of T cell changes during pregnancy in multiple sclerosis. The protocol was immunoSEQ multiplex PCR, while the TCRdb copy is restricted to in-frame clones and leaves out a portion. Counted here are some 70,000 clones, around nine tenths occurring once; the ten biggest clones make up around 2.2%. The sequenced sample was peripheral blood, obtained in the second trimester of pregnancy. The receptor set was obtained from a female donor in good health, enrolled as a control in a pregnancy study.

This clone was seen only a few times. This chain uses TRBV18 with TRBJ1-1, with D maybe TRBD1 (5 bases). The V end was cut by 3 bases, the J end by 3 bases, with 8 bases between. This CDR3 is built from 13 residues. Germline CDR1 and CDR2: KGHSH and LQKENI. CDR3 in DNA: TGTGCCAGCTCACCGCTCAGGGACACTGAAGCTTTCTTT. Amino acids: CASSPLRDTEAFF.

The chain has TRBV7-8 and TRBJ1-6; D is undetermined. CDR1 is SGHVS, CDR2 FQNEAQ, per germline. Trimming stripped 5 bases from V and 7 bases from J, with 12 bases between. This CDR3 is built from 14 residues. CDR3 nucleotide sequence: TGTGCCAGCAGCCCGAAGCCGATCAATTCACCCCTCCACTTT. Protein: CASSPKPINSPLHF.

The chain couples TRBV18 to TRBJ1-1; 8 bases match TRBD1. The CDR3 is 14 residues long. The junction had 7 bases not matched to a gene; V was cut back by 3 bases and J by 7 bases. The germline gives CDR1 KGHSH, CDR2 LQKENI. The CDR3 DNA is TGTGCCAGCTCACCGGGGACAGGTGTTGTTGAAGCTTTCTTT. Protein sequence: CASSPGTGVVEAFF.